Listed here is a single TCR beta chain. Its antigen is currently not known. No much larger clone exists at a distance of one base, and base qualities are not known. CD4+ T cells from unexposed donors were collected before the COVID-19 pandemic (2011-2018). Following 10 days of culture, the EasySep CD4+ T cell isolation kit was used to isolate CD4+ T cells. As far as cell numbers permitted, CD4+ T cells from unexposed donors were tested for reactivity against SARS-CoV-2 S and N as well as four spike pools from common cold coronaviruses. Two million PBMCs per well were cultured in IMDM with about 4.9% human AB serum and around 10 IU/ml IL-2. Half of the culture medium was replaced with fresh IL-2-containing medium on days 3 and 7. In general, triplicate replicate wells were used for every peptide culture condition. The leukapheresis product for the unexposed donors was obtained through commercial purchase. Ficoll-Paque PLUS gradient centrifugation was used to isolate PBMCs from leukapheresis product or whole blood. The PBMCs went either fresh into the expansion assay or into cryopreservation at -140 degrees C. The QIAamp Micro DNA Kit was used to extract genomic DNA from the CD4+ T cells.

The CDR3 runs 17 residues from the cysteine to the phenylalanine. Here the CDR3 DNA is all that survives: 51 bases in frame from base 1. From a lookup of the germline V gene, CDR1 and CDR2 are ENHRY and SYGVKD. V trim: 3 bases; J trim: 6 bases; unmatched bases: 8. Receptor libraries were prepared by the immunoSEQ multiplex PCR assay. In the paper's pipeline: During preprocessing, nonproductive sequences were removed, along with CDR3s that did not begin with C, did not end with F or W, or were shorter than 7 amino acids. Antigen-specific clonotypes were called with the MANAFEST web app on the basis of expansion relative to the reference and to other culture wells. A clone was considered positive if the clone showed significant expansion compared with the reference culture in 2 of 3 replicate wells at an FDR below 0.05. A further requirement for positive clones was significant expansion compared with all other tandem wells, along with an odds ratio above 5. CDR3 homology was quantified as pairwise Levenshtein distance, calculated with the stringdist R package after three terminal residues were trimmed from each end. TCRdb re-hosts the immuneACCESS table, in-frame sequences only. Its copies lack some clones; in the studies checked, an unresolved V gene accounts for under half of them, and the cause for the rest is not known. D and trimming come from the DNA, and the V and J calls and clone size come from that table. The sample table shows about 20,000 clones, and under 85% are seen once. Roughly 31% of the sample belongs to the ten largest clones.

These data come from a study of CD4 T cells in relation to SARS-CoV-2 and coronaviruses (dated by TCRdb to the early 2020s). Study-wide context: The ViraFEST assay cultured PBMCs with antigen for roughly nine days, then sequenced TCR beta CDR3s to find antigen-specific clonal expansions. A different, Illumina-based TCR-beta assay was used to sequence expansion assays from other donors in the study. Samples from a few pre-COVID donors and the naive versus memory experiments were sequenced with the Adaptive Biotechnologies TCR-sequencing kit; other data were Illumina-based. An HIV-1 Nef peptide pool or a no-peptide culture served as the negative reference condition. At the level of individual TCR clonotypes, the study measured memory CD4+ T cell crossreactivity between SARS-CoV-2 spike protein and common cold coronavirus spike proteins. Shared crossreactive spike epitopes were mapped to their HLA restriction using patient-derived lymphoblastoid cell lines.

Results the study describes overall, beyond this receptor: Pre-pandemic and post-infection samples were not both contributed by any donor, so tracing of the source of pre-existing responses was limited. Crossreactivity analysis was centred on spike protein, so crossreactivity against other viral proteins was not assessed. The study was limited by small numbers of patients and tested TCRs. In about 60% of donors, memory CD4+ clonotypes turned up that crossrecognized SARS-CoV-2 and at least one common cold coronavirus spike. Significantly weaker SARS-CoV-2-driven expansion was shown by crossreactive clones than by monoreactive clones, consistent with antigenic imprinting.

The sample comprised CD4+ T cells from PBMCs, cultured in vitro. This receptor was taken from a human donor in good health. In this chain, TRBV10-3 is recombined with TRBJ1-6; TRBD1 matches 10 bases in the middle. The DNA reads TGTGCCATCAGTGACGCAGCGACAGGGGGCTTTAATTCACCCCTCCACTTT. The resulting protein is CAISDAATGGFNSPLHF.